The rows below give T cell receptor beta chains drawn from one sample of a study of neurological immune-mediated disorders. Each CDR3 protein gets one entry after TCRdb re-called the 5' RACE reads with MiXCR. Here the sample spans tens of thousands of distinct CDR3 sequences, almost 6% being singletons. Sequenced sample: PBMCs. The receptors derive from an older woman with multiple sclerosis. The CDR3 runs from the conserved cysteine through the conserved F or W. D genes are given only for firm matches. Clone size is shown for a subset of rows, as once, few, many or a class of expanded clone.

j_call	cdr3_length	d_call	clone_size	v_call	cdr3_aa	cdr3_nt
TRBJ2-3	14	-	many	TRBV29-1	CSVSSGARTDTQYF	TGCAGCGTTTCGTCGGGGGCCCGCACAGATACGCAGTATTTT
TRBJ1-1	16	-	many	TRBV6-6	CASSAAKGEVGTEAFF	TGTGCCAGCAGTGCCGCGAAAGGGGAGGTGGGCACTGAAGCTTTCTTT
TRBJ2-7	15	-	many	TRBV27	CATFQGHIKPYEQYF	TGTGCCACCTTCCAGGGGCACATCAAGCCCTACGAGCAGTACTTC
TRBJ2-2	15	TRBD2	many	TRBV11-2	CASSLAGGQGGELFF	TGTGCCAGCAGCTTAGCGGGGGGGCAGGGCGGGGAGCTGTTTTTT
TRBJ1-1	16	TRBD1	-	TRBV6-6	CASSAADRGVNTEAFF	TGTGCCAGCAGCGCCGCCGACAGGGGGGTTAACACTGAAGCTTTCTTT
TRBJ1-2	11	-	many	TRBV12-3/TRBV12-4	CASSLPYGYTF	TGTGCCAGCAGTTTACCCTATGGCTACACCTTC
TRBJ2-2	17	-	-	TRBV6-1	CASSEVVKGLNTGELFF	TGTGCCAGCAGTGAAGTTGTGAAGGGGCTGAACACCGGGGAGCTGTTTTTT
TRBJ2-5	12	-	many	TRBV18	CASSPNQETQYF	TGTGCCAGCTCACCCAACCAAGAGACCCAGTACTTC
TRBJ1-5	15	-	many	TRBV12-3/TRBV12-4	CASKNRDIESQPQHF	TGTGCCAGCAAAAACCGGGACATCGAATCACAGCCCCAGCATTTT
TRBJ2-7	12	-	many	TRBV3-1	CASSHSGNEQYF	TGTGCCAGCAGCCACTCCGGCAACGAGCAGTACTTC
TRBJ1-4	16	TRBD1	many	TRBV6-5	CASSIPRTGGDEKLFF	TGTGCCAGCAGTATCCCACGGACAGGGGGGGATGAAAAACTGTTTTTT
TRBJ1-1	14	TRBD1	many	TRBV20-1	CSARDSRGLPEAFF	TGCAGTGCTAGAGATTCAAGGGGGCTCCCTGAAGCTTTCTTT
TRBJ1-6	14	-	many	TRBV20-1	CSASYSETRSPLHF	TGCAGTGCTAGTTACAGTGAGACTAGATCACCCCTCCACTTT
TRBJ2-7	13	-	many	TRBV6-6	CASSYIPSYEQYF	TGTGCCAGCAGTTACATCCCCTCCTACGAGCAGTACTTC